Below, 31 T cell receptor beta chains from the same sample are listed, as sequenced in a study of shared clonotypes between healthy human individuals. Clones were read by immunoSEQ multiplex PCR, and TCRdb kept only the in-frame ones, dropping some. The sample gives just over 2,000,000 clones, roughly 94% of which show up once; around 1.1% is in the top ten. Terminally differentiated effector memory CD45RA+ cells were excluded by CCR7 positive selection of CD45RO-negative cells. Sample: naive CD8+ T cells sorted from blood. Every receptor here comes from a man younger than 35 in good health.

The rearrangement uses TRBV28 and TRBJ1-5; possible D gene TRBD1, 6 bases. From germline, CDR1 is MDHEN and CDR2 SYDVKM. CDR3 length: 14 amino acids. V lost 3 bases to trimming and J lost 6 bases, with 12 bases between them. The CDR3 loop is CASSLEGEVQPQHF. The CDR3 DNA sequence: TGTGCCAGCAGTTTGGAGGGGGAAGTTCAGCCCCAGCATTTT.

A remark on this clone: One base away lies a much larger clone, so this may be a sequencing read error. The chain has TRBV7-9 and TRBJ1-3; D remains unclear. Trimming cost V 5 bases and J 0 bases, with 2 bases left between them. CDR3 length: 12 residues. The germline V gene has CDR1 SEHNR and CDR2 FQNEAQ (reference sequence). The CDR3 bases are TGTGCCAGCAGCCACTCTGGAAACACCATATATTTT. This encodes CASSHSGNTIYF.

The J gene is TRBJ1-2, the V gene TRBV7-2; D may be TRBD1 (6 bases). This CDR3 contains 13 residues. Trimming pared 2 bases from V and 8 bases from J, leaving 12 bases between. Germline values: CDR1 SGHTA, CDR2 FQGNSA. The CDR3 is CASSLSTGKGYTF. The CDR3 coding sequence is TGTGCCAGCAGCTTATCTACAGGGAAGGGCTACACCTTC.

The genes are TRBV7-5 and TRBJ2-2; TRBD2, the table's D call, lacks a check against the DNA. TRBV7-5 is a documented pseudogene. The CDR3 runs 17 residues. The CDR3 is CARSLLWDWGKTGELFF. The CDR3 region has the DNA TGTGCCAGAAGCTTACTCTGGGACTGGGGAAAGACCGGGGAGCTGTTTTTT.

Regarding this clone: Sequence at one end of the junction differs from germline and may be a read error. CDR3 amino acids: CAISERTGDSSQPQHF. The DNA of the CDR3 is TGTGCCATCAGTGAAAGGACAGGGGATAGCAGTCAGCCCCAGCATTTT. The V and J genes are TRBV10-3 and TRBJ1-5; 9 bases agree with TRBD1. Germline V gene data show CDR1 as ENHRY and CDR2 as SYGVKD. The CDR3 runs to 16 residues.

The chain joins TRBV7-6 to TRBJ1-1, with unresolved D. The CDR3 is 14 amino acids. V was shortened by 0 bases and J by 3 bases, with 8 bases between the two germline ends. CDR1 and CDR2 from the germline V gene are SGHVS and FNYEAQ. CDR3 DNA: TGTGCCAGCAGCTTAGCGGCACCAGACACTGAAGCTTTCTTT. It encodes CASSLAAPDTEAFF. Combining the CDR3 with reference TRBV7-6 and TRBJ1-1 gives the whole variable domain GAGVSQSPRYKVTKRGQDVALRCDPISGHVSLYWYRQALGQGPEFLTYFNYEAQQDKSGLPNDRFSAERPEGSISTLTIQRTEQRDSAMYRCASSLAAPDTEAFFGQGTRLTVV.

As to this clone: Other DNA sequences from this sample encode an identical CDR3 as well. As DNA, the CDR3 is TGTGCCAGCAGCGTGTACGGTAGCACAGATACGCAGTATTTT. Protein: CASSVYGSTDTQYF. The chain employs TRBV9 and TRBJ2-3; D unresolved. The CDR3 has 14 residues. Germline CDR1 reads SGDLS; CDR2 reads YYNGEE. Trimming removed 2 bases from V and 0 bases from J, with 7 bases in between.

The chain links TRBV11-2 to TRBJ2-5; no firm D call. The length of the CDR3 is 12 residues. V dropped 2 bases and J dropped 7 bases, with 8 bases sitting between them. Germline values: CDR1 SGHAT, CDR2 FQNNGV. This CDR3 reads CASSLIEATQYF. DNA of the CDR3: TGTGCCAGCAGCTTAATTGAGGCGACCCAGTACTTC.

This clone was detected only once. CDR3 sequence reads: CAWSRGAPEAFF. DNA of the CDR3: TGTGCCTGGAGTAGAGGGGCGCCTGAAGCTTTCTTT. The chain joins TRBV30 to TRBJ1-1; weak D call: TRBD1 (5 bases). Germline V lookup: CDR1 GTSNPN, CDR2 SVGIG (reference sequence). This CDR3 contains 12 residues. With 2 bases removed from V and 6 bases from J, the gap between germline ends came to 10 bases.

Here the CDR3 reads CASSIGKEYEQYF. CDR3 nucleotides: TGTGCCAGTAGTATTGGCAAAGAGTACGAGCAGTACTTC. The chain uses TRBV19 and TRBJ2-7; D is undetermined. The CDR3 has 13 amino acids. V was pared by 3 bases and J by 4 bases, with 10 bases between. Germline CDR1 LNHDA, CDR2 SQIVND (reference sequence).

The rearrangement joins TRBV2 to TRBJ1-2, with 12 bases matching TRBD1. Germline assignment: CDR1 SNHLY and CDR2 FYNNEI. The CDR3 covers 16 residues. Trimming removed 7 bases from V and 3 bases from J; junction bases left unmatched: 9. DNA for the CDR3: TGTGCCAGCACCCCGGGACAGGGGGCGCCGTACTATGGCTACACCTTC. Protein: CASTPGQGAPYYGYTF. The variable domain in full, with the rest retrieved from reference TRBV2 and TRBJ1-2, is EPEVTQTPSHQVTQMGQEVILRCVPISNHLYFYWYRQILGQKVEFLVSFYNNEISEKSEIFDDQFSVERPDGSNFTLKIRSTKLEDSAMYFCASTPGQGAPYYGYTFGSGTRLTVV.

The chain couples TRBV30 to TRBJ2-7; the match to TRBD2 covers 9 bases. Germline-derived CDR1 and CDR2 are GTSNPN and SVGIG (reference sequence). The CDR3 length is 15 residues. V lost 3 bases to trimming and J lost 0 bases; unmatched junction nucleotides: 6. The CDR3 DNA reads TGTGCCTGGAGCCCGACTAGCGGAAGCTCCTACGAGCAGTACTTC. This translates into CAWSPTSGSSYEQYF.

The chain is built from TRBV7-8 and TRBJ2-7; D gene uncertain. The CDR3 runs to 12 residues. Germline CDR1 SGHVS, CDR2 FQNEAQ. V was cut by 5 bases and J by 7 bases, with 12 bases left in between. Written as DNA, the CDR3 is TGTGCCAGCAGCCCACGCCCTTGGGAGCAGTACTTC. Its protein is CASSPRPWEQYF.

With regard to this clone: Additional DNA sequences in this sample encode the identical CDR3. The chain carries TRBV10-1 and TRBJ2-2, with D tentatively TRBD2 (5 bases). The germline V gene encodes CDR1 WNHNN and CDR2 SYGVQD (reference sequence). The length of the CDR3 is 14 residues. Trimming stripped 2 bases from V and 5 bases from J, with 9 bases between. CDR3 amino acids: CASSEGGGTGELFF. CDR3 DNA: TGCGCCAGCAGTGAGGGAGGTGGGACCGGGGAGCTGTTTTTT.

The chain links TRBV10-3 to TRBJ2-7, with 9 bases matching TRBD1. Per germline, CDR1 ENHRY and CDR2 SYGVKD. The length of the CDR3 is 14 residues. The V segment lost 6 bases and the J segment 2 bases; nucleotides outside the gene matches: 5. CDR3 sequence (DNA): TGTGCCATCAGGGACAGGGGCCTCACCTACGAGCAGTACTTC. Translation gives CAIRDRGLTYEQYF.

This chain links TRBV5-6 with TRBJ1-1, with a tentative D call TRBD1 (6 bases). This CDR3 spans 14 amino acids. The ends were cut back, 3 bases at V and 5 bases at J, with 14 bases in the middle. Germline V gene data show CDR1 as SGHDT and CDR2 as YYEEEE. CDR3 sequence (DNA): TGTGCCAGCAGCTCAACAGGGACGTGGACTGAAGCTTTCTTT. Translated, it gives CASSSTGTWTEAFF.

CDR3 nucleotide sequence: TGTGCCTGGGATCCGACGGGACAGGGGAACCACGAGCAGTACTTC. Translation: CAWDPTGQGNHEQYF. The rearrangement joins TRBV30 to TRBJ2-7, with TRBD1 matching 10 bases. Germline V gene data show CDR1 as GTSNPN and CDR2 as SVGIG (reference sequence). The CDR3 contains 15 residues. Trimming cost V 5 bases and J 5 bases; bases outside gene matches: 12. The whole variable domain, remainder taken from reference TRBV30 and TRBJ2-7, is SQTIHQWPATLVQPVGSPLSLECTVEGTSNPNLYWYRQAAGRGLQLLFYSVGIGQISSEVPQNLSASRPQDRQFILSSKKLLLSDSGFYLCAWDPTGQGNHEQYFGPGTRLTVT.

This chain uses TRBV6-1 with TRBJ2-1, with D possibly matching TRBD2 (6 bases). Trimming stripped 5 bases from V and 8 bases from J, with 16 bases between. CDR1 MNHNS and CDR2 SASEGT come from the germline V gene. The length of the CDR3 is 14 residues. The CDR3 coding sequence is TGTGCCAGCAGTCTCAGAGCTAGCGACTATGAGCAGTTCTTC. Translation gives CASSLRASDYEQFF.

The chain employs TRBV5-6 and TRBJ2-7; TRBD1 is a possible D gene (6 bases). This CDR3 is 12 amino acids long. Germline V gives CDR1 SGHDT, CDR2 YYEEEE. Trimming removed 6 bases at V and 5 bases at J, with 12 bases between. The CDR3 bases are TGTGCCAGCATCGGACAGAGGAACGAGCAGTACTTC. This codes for CASIGQRNEQYF.

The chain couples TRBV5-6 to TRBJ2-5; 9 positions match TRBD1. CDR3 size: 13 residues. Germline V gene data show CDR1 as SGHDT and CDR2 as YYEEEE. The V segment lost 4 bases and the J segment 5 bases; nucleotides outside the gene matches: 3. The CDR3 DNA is TGTGCCAGCAGCGCAGGGACAGGGGAGACCCAGTACTTC. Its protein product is CASSAGTGETQYF.

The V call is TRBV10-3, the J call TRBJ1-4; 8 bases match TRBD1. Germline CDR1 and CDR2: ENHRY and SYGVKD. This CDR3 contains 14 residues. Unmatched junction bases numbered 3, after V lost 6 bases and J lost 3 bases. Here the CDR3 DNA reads TGTGCCATCAGACAGGGGGAGTCTAATGAAAAACTGTTTTTT. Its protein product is CAIRQGESNEKLFF.

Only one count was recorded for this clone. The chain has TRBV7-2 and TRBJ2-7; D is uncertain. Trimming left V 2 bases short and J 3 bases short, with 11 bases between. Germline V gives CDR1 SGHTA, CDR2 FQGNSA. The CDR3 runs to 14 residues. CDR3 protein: CASSLTAPNYEQYF. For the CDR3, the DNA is TGTGCCAGCAGCTTAACGGCGCCCAACTACGAGCAGTACTTC.

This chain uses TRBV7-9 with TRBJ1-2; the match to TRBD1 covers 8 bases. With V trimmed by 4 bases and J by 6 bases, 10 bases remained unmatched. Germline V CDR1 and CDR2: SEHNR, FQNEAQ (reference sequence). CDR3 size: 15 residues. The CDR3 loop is CASSWSMDREDGYTF. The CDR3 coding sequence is TGTGCCAGCAGCTGGTCGATGGACAGGGAGGATGGCTACACCTTC.

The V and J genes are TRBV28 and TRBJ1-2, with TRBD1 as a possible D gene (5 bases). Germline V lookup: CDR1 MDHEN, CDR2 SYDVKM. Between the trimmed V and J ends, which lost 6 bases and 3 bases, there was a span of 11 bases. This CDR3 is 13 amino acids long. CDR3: CASRSRVDYGYTF. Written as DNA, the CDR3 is TGTGCCAGCAGGTCCAGGGTAGACTATGGCTACACCTTC.

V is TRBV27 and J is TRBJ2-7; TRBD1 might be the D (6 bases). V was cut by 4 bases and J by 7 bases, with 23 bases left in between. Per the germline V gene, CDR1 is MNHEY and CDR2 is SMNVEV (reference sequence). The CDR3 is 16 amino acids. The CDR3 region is CASSWGLLPGTGEQYF. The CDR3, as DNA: TGTGCCAGCAGTTGGGGGCTCCTGCCGGGAACGGGGGAGCAGTACTTC.

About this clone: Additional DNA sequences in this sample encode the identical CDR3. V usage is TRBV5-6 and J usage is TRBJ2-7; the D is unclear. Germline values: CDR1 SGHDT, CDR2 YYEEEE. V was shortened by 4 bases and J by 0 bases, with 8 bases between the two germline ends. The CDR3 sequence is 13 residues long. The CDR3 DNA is TGTGCCAGCAGCGCCGGAGTCTCCTACGAGCAGTACTTC. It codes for CASSAGVSYEQYF.

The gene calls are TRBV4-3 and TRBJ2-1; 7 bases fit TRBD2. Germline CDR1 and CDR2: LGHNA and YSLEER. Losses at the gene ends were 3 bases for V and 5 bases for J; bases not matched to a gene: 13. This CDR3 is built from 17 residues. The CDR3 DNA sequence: TGCGCCAGCAGCCAGTCGGGTTGGGCGGGAGAGCACAATGAGCAGTTCTTC. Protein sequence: CASSQSGWAGEHNEQFF.

CDR3 residues: CASSLDLGRGGGEKLFF. CDR3 DNA sequence: TGCGCCAGCAGCTTGGATTTAGGGCGAGGTGGCGGTGAAAAACTGTTTTTT. This chain links TRBV5-1 with TRBJ1-4; no reliable D call. This CDR3 has 17 residues. Germline V gives CDR1 SGHRS, CDR2 YFSETQ. The germline V and J ends were trimmed by 0 bases and 7 bases, with 19 bases remaining between them.

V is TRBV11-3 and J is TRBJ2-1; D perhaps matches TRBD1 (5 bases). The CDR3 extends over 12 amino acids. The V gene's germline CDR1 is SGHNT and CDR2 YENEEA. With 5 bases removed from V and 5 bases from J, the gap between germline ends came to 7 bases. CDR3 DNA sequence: TGTGCCAGCAGCGAAGGGGACAATGAGCAGTTCTTC. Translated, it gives CASSEGDNEQFF.

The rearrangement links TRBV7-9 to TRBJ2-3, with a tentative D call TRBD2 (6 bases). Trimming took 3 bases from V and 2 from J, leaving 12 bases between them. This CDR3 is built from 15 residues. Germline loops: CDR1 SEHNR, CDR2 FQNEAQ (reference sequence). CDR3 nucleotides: TGTGCCAGCAGCTTCTTTGGGGGGACCACAGATACGCAGTATTTT. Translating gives CASSFFGGTTDTQYF.

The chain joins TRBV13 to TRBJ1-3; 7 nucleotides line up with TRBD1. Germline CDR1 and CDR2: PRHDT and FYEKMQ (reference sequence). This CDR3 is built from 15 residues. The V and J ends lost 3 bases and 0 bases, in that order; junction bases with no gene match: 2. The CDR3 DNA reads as TGTGCCAGCAGCTTGGGACAGATCTCTGGAAACACCATATATTTT. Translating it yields CASSLGQISGNTIYF.